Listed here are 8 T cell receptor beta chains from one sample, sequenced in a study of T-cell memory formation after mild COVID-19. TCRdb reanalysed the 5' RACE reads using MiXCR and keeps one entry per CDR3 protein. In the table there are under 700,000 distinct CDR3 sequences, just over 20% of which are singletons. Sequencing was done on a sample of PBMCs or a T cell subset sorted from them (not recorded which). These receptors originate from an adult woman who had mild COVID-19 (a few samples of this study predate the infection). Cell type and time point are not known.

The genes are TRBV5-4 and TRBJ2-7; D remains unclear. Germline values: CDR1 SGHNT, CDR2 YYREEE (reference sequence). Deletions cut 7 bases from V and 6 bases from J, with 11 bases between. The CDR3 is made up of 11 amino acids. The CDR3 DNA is TGTGCCAGCGGGGAAGTTTCCGAGCAGTACTTC. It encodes CASGEVSEQYF.

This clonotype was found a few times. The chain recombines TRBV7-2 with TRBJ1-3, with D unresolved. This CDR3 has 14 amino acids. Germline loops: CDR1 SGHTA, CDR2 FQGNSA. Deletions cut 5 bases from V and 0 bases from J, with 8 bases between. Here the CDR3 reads CASSRDISGNTIYF. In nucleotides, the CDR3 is TGTGCCAGCAGCCGGGATATCTCTGGAAACACCATATATTTT.

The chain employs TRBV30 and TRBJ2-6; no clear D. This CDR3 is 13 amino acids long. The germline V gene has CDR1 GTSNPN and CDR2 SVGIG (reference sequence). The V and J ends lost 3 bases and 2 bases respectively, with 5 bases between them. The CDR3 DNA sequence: TGTGCCTGGAGGAACGCTGGGGCCAACGTCCTGACTTTC. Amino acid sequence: CAWRNAGANVLTF. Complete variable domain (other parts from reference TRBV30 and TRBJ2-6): SQTIHQWPATLVQPVGSPLSLECTVEGTSNPNLYWYRQAAGRGLQLLFYSVGIGQISSEVPQNLSASRPQDRQFILSSKKLLLSDSGFYLCAWRNAGANVLTFGAGSRLTVL.

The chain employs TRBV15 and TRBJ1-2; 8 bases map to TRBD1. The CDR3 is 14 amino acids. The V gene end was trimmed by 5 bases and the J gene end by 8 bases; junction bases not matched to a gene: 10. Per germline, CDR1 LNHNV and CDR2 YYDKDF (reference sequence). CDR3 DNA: TGTGCCACCAGCGTTGACAGGGGATTGAGCGGCTACACCTTC. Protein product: CATSVDRGLSGYTF.

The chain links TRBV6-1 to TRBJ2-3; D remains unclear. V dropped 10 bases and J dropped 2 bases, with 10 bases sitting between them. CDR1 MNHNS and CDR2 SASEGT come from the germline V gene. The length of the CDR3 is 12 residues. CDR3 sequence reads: CATLSHTDTQYF. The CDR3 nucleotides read TGTGCCACTCTCTCCCACACAGATACGCAGTATTTT.

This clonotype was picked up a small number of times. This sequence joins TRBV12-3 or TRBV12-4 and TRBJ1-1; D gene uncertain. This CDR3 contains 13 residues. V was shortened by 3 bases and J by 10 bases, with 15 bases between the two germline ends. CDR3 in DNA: TGTGCCAGCAGTTTCACCAGCTCCTCGGCAGCTTTCTTT. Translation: CASSFTSSSAAFF.

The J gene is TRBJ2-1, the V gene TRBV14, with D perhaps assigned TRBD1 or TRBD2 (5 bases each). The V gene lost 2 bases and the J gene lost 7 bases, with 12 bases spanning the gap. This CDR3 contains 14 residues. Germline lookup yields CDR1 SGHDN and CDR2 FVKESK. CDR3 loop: CASSQWGFENEQFF. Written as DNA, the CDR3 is TGTGCCAGCAGCCAATGGGGGTTCGAAAATGAGCAGTTCTTC.

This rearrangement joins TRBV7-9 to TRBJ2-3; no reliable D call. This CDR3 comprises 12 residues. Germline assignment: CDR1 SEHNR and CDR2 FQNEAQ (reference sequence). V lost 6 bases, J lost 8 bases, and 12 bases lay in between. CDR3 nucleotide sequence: TGTGCCAGCAGGTCCTCCCCGGGTACGCAGTATTTT. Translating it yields CASRSSPGTQYF.